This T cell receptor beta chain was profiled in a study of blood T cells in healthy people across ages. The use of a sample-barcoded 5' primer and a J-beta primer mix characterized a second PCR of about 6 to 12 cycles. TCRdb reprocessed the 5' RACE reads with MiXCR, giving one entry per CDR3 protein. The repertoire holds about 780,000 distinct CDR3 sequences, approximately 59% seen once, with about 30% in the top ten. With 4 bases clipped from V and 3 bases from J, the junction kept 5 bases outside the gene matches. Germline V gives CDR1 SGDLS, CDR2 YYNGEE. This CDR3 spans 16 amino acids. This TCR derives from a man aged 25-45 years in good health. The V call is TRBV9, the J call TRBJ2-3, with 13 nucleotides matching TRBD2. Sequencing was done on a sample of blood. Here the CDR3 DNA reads TGTGCCAGCAGCCCTACTAGCGGGGGGGTGACAGATACGCAGTATTTT. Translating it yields CASSPTSGGVTDTQYF.